The clone carrying this TCR beta chain has a count of ten or more. Its antigen is currently unknown. The trim removed 6 bases at V and 6 bases at J, leaving 11 bases unmatched. The CDR3 is 15 amino acids. Germline CDR1 and CDR2: MDHEN and SYDVKM. The data originate from a study of T-cell reconstitution after alpha-beta-depleted transplantation in children. Study findings and constraints: Counts and diversity of T cells one year after transplant came mostly from newly produced T cells. There were some patients whose high TCRbeta diversity at day 60 came from surviving recipient T cells and thymic progenitors. Roughly two months post-transplant, alpha-beta T cells reportedly originated from several hundred graft clones that had expanded.

Unique molecular identifiers featured in how the TCRbeta library was prepared. TCRdb re-called the PCR reads with MiXCR, one entry per CDR3 protein. The sample shows 200,000 to 300,000 distinct CDR3 sequences, about 25% of them seen only once. The source material was PBMCs, sampled before TCRalphabeta/CD19-depleted stem cell transplant. This TCR was recovered from a girl aged 2-10 years with Fanconi anemia, due to receive a stem cell transplant. J is TRBJ1-3 and V is TRBV28; 7 bases map to TRBD1. The CDR3 region has the DNA TGTGCCAGCAGCCCACTACAAGGGGGCGTAAACACCATATATTTT. Its translation is CASSPLQGGVNTIYF.